The next 9 T cell receptor beta chains were all read from a single sample in a study of blood T cells in healthy people across ages. Alongside a J-beta primer mix, a sample-barcoded 5' primer served in a second PCR lasting roughly 7 to 11 cycles. TCRdb used MiXCR to reprocess the 5' RACE reads, holding one entry per CDR3 protein. The sample yields approximately 800,000 distinct CDR3 sequences, 35% to 50% seen once. The sequenced material came from blood. Receptors originate from a man older than 75 in good health.

This clonotype was counted many times. This may come from a read error, since a much larger clone is one base off. The genes are TRBV3-1 and TRBJ2-7; TRBD1 might be the D (6 bases). V was clipped by 0 bases and J by 2 bases, with 14 bases between them. The CDR3 loop spans 16 amino acids. Germline CDR1 is LGHDT and CDR2 is YNNKEL (reference sequence). The CDR3 spells CASSQEGGEAPYEQYF. The CDR3 DNA follows: TGTGCCAGCAGCCAAGAAGGGGGAGAGGCCCCCTACGAGCAGTACTTC.

This clonotype was found a few times. The CDR3 is CAISGGGNTGELFF. In DNA, the CDR3 is TGTGCCATCAGTGGGGGTGGCAACACCGGGGAGCTGTTTTTT. This sequence joins TRBV10-3 and TRBJ2-2; D gene uncertain. CDR1 is ENHRY, CDR2 SYGVKD, per germline. With 4 bases removed from V and 2 bases from J, the gap between germline ends came to 8 bases. The CDR3 loop spans 14 amino acids.

Details on this clonotype: A read error may explain this, as a much larger clone is one base away. V is TRBV5-1 and J is TRBJ2-1; D unclear. The CDR3 has 14 residues. Germline CDR1 reads SGHRS; CDR2 reads YFSETQ. With 0 bases removed from V and 10 bases from J, the gap between germline ends came to 14 bases. CDR3 sequence (DNA): TGCGCCAGCAGCTTGGTAGGCGACGGGTACGAGCAGTTCTTC. Translated, it gives CASSLVGDGYEQFF.

The chain carries TRBV29-1 and TRBJ2-1, with 9 bases fitting TRBD1. In germline, CDR1 is SQVTM, CDR2 ANQGSEA. J gave up 6 bases and V 4 bases, and 7 bases lay outside the gene matches. The CDR3 sequence is 14 residues long. The CDR3 sequence is CSVARDRAVNEQFF. The CDR3 bases are TGCAGCGTTGCCCGGGACAGGGCGGTCAATGAGCAGTTCTTC.

The chain links TRBV6-4 to TRBJ2-3; D not certain. CDR1 is MRHNA and CDR2 is SNTAGT in the germline V gene. The germline V and J ends were trimmed by 2 bases and 6 bases, with 12 bases remaining between them. The length of the CDR3 is 14 residues. The CDR3 reads CASSDGNSPDTQYF. CDR3 DNA sequence: TGTGCCAGCAGTGACGGGAATAGCCCCGATACGCAGTATTTT.

About this clonotype itself: This could be a read error, since a much larger clone is one nucleotide away. The chain employs TRBV5-1 and TRBJ2-5; no firm D call. The CDR3 covers 12 residues. V was clipped by 2 bases and J by 11 bases, with 13 bases between them. Germline-derived CDR1 and CDR2 are SGHRS and YFSETQ. CDR3 coding DNA: TGCGCCAGCAGCTTCGTTTACAATGAGCAGTACTTC. This sequence encodes CASSFVYNEQYF.

This clonotype showed up just a few times. V and J are TRBV5-1 and TRBJ2-5, with 10 bases fitting TRBD1. Trimming cost V 4 bases and J 4 bases; bases outside gene matches: 4. This CDR3 is 14 amino acids long. Germline values: CDR1 SGHRS, CDR2 YFSETQ. CDR3 nucleotides: TGCGCCAGCAGCATGGGACAGGGGTCAGAGACCCAGTACTTC. Translating it yields CASSMGQGSETQYF.

This chain links TRBV7-2 with TRBJ2-1; D possibly uses TRBD1 or TRBD2 (5 bases each). Trimming took off 5 bases at V and 6 bases at J, with 17 bases between the two ends. The CDR3 is 15 amino acids. Germline V gene lookup returns CDR1 SGHTA and CDR2 FQGNSA. CDR3 nucleotides: TGTGCCAGCAGCACCGTGGGGGACCACTGCAATGAGCAGTTCTTC. The encoded protein is CASSTVGDHCNEQFF. Combining the CDR3 with reference TRBV7-2 and TRBJ2-1 gives the whole variable domain GAGVSQSPSNKVTEKGKDVELRCDPISGHTALYWYRQSLGQGLEFLIYFQGNSAPDKSGLPSDRFSAERTGGSVSTLTIQRTQQEDSAVYLCASSTVGDHCNEQFFGPGTRLTVL.

A single count supports this clonotype. A much larger clone sits a single nucleotide away, making a read error possible. CDR3: CASSVGFNEQFF. CDR3 sequence (DNA): TGTGCCAGCAGCGTAGGTTTCAATGAGCAGTTCTTC. The gene calls are TRBV9 and TRBJ2-1; D uncertain. The CDR3 totals 12 residues. Germline V lookup: CDR1 SGDLS, CDR2 YYNGEE. Trimming removed 0 bases from V and 6 bases from J, with 4 bases in between. The entire variable domain, with the rest obtained from reference TRBV9 and TRBJ2-1, is as follows: DSGVTQTPKHLITATGQRVTLRCSPRSGDLSVYWYQQSLDQGLQFLIQYYNGEERAKGNILERFSAQQFPDLHSELNLSSLELGDSALYFCASSVGFNEQFFGPGTRLTVL.